This is a list of T cell receptor beta chains from one sample in a study of glioma-infiltrating T cells. Each CDR3 protein gets one entry after TCRdb re-called the multiplex PCR reads with MiXCR. Of approximately 110,000 distinct CDR3 sequences listed, around 23% are singletons. Sequenced material: glioma tissue, nonneoplastic brain tissue, or PBMCs (not recorded which). The receptor source for this set is a human donor with low-grade glioma or glioblastoma, undergoing nonglioma brain surgery, or in good health (not recorded which). The CDR3 runs from the conserved cysteine through the conserved F or W. A D gene is named only where the DNA matches it firmly. The size field is filled for only some rows; it gives once, few, many or a size class.

J: TRBJ2-7; size: many; D: TRBD2; V: TRBV7-2; DNA: TGTGCCAGCAGCTTAGAACTAGCGGGAGGCTACGAGCAGTACTTC; CDR3: CASSLELAGGYEQYF
J: TRBJ2-4; size: many; D: NA; V: TRBV20-1; DNA: TGCAGTGCTAGTTGGCTAGTAAGTCTAGCCAAAAACATTCAGTACTTC; CDR3: CSASWLVSLAKNIQYF
J: TRBJ2-1; size: many; D: TRBD1; V: TRBV7-9; DNA: TGTGCCAGCAGCTTTCGACAGGGTTACAATGAGCAGTTCTTC; CDR3: CASSFRQGYNEQFF
J: TRBJ2-1; size: many; D: NA; V: TRBV2; DNA: TGTGCCAGCAGTGAAGGGGGCAGCTTC; CDR3: CASSEGGSF
J: TRBJ2-7; size: many; D: TRBD2; V: TRBV7-2; DNA: TGTGCCAGCAGCTTAGCTAGCGGGAGTCAGTACGAGCAGTACTTC; CDR3: CASSLASGSQYEQYF
J: TRBJ2-1; size: many; D: NA; V: TRBV7-7; DNA: TGTGCTAGCAGTAAAGCAGGAGGGACACCCTACAATGAGCAGTTCTTC; CDR3: CASSKAGGTPYNEQFF
J: TRBJ2-7; size: many; D: NA; V: TRBV10-3; DNA: TGTGCCATCAGTGAGCCCCCGGCGGAGCAGTACTTC; CDR3: CAISEPPAEQYF
J: TRBJ2-3; size: NA; D: NA; V: TRBV29-1; DNA: TGCAGCGTTGAATTCACAGATACGCAGTATTTT; CDR3: CSVEFTDTQYF
J: TRBJ2-7; size: few; D: TRBD2; V: TRBV3-1; DNA: TGTGCCAGCAGCCAACGACCCACGACCGGGACTAGTCATCCCGAGCAGTACTTC; CDR3: CASSQRPTTGTSHPEQYF
J: TRBJ2-7; size: NA; D: NA; V: TRBV3-1; DNA: TGTGCCAGCAGCCCTCAACCCGGCCTACAGGGATTCTACGAGCAGTACTTC; CDR3: CASSPQPGLQGFYEQYF
J: TRBJ2-7; size: NA; D: NA; V: TRBV29-1; DNA: TGCAGCGTCGCCACTCAGGCCTCCTACGAGCAGTACTTC; CDR3: CSVATQASYEQYF
J: TRBJ1-5; size: once; D: NA; V: TRBV9; DNA: TGTGCCAGCAGCGTAGGGGCAGGAACTGGATATAGCAATCAGCCCCAGCATTTT; CDR3: CASSVGAGTGYSNQPQHF
J: TRBJ2-7; size: NA; D: TRBD1; V: TRBV4-2; DNA: TGTGCCAGCAGCGTAGATGGGACAGGGTCCTACGAGCAGTACTTC; CDR3: CASSVDGTGSYEQYF
J: TRBJ1-5; size: many; D: NA; V: TRBV6-1; DNA: TGTGCCAGCAGTACCCAGGGGATCGGCAATCAGCCCCAGCATTTT; CDR3: CASSTQGIGNQPQHF